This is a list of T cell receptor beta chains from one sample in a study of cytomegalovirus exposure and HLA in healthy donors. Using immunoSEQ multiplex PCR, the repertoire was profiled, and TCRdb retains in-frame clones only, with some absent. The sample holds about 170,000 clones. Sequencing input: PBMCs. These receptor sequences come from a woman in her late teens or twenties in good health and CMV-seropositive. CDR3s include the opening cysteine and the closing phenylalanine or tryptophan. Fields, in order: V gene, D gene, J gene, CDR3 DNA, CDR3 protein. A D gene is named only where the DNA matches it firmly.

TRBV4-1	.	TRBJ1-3	TGCGCCAGCAGCCAAGCGGACAGCCCTGGAAACACCATATATTTT	CASSQADSPGNTIYF
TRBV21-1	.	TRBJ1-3	TGTGCCAGCAGCAAAGTGGGAGATCAGAACTCTGGAAACACCATATATTTT	CASSKVGDQNSGNTIYF
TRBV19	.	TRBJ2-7	TGTGCCAGTAGTATTTCACAGGGCTACGAGCAGTACTTC	CASSISQGYEQYF
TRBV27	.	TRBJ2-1	TGTGCCAGTGGCGGGGCCTCCTACAATGAGCAGTTCTTC	CASGGASYNEQFF
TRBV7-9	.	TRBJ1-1	TGTGCCAGCAGTAATACAGACACTGAAGCTTTCTTT	CASSNTDTEAFF
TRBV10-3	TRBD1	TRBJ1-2	TGTGCCATCAGTGACCAGGGGGCAGGATATGGCTACACCTTC	CAISDQGAGYGYTF
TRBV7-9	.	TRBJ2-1	TGTGCCAGTAATGAGGAGACCTACAATGAGCAGTTCTTC	CASNEETYNEQFF
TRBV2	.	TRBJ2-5	TGTGCCAGCAGTGAAGCTAAACTAGCCGGAGAGCAGTACTTC	CASSEAKLAGEQYF
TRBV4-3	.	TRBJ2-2	TGCGCCAGCAGCCAAGAGAGGGTCGGCTTTATGAACACCGGGGAGCTGTTTTTT	CASSQERVGFMNTGELFF
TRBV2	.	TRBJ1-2	TGTGCCAGCAGGGGAGTACATTACAACTATGGCTACACCTTC	CASRGVHYNYGYTF
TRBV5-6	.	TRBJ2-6	TGTGCCAGCAGATTCGGGACATCTGGGGCCAACGTCCTGACTTTC	CASRFGTSGANVLTF
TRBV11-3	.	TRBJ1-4	TGTGCCAGCAGCTCCCTCCGGGAGGCGGAGAATGAAAAACTGTTTTTT	CASSSLREAENEKLFF
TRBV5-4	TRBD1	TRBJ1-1	TGTGCCAGCAGCATACAGGGGAAGGCTGAAGCTTTCTTT	CASSIQGKAEAFF
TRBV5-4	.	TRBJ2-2	TGTGCCAGCAGCTTGTTAAGCGCGAACACCGGGGAGCTGTTTTTT	CASSLLSANTGELFF
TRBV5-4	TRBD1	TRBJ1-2	TGTGCCAGCAGCTACCGGGACAGAGGCTATGGCTACACCTTC	CASSYRDRGYGYTF
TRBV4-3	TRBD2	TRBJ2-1	TGCGCCAGCAGCCAAGATTGGCCAGCGGGGTTGGACAATGAGCAGTTCTTC	CASSQDWPAGLDNEQFF
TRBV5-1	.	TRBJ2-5	TGCGCCAGCAGCTCACAAGAGACCCAGTACTTC	CASSSQETQYF
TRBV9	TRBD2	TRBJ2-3	TGTGCCAGCAGCGTAGTGGCGGGGGGAGACACAGATACGCAGTATTTT	CASSVVAGGDTDTQYF
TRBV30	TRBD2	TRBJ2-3	TGTGCCTGGAGTCGAAAGCGGGGGGGCCGGGATACGCAGTATTTT	CAWSRKRGGRDTQYF
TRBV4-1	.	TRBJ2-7	TGCGCCAGCAGCCAAATAGTCTCCTACGAGCAGTACTTC	CASSQIVSYEQYF
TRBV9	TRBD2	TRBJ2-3	TGTGCCAGCAGCGCCAAGAGGACTAGCGGCACAGATACGCAGTATTTT	CASSAKRTSGTDTQYF
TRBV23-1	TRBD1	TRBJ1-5	TGCGCCAGCAGTCAATCGGGGGGGGACAGGGCTAATCAGCCCCAGCATTTT	CASSQSGGDRANQPQHF
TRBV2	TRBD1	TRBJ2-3	TGTGCCAGCAGCCCCGACAGGGCGGGCACAGATACGCAGTATTTT	CASSPDRAGTDTQYF
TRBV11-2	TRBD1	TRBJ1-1	TGTGCCAGCAGCAAAGGGACAGTAAACACTGAAGCTTTCTTT	CASSKGTVNTEAFF
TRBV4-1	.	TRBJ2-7	TGCGCCAGCAGCCAAGTGGGGGGGCGGGAGCAGTACTTC	CASSQVGGREQYF
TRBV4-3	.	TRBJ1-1	TGCGCCAGCAGCCAAGATCGTCCAGGGATGTCTGAAGCTTTCTTT	CASSQDRPGMSEAFF
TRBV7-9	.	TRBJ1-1	TGTGCCAGCAGCTTAACGGCCGAGGTCGGGACTGAAGCTTTCTTT	CASSLTAEVGTEAFF
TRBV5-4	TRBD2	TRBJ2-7	TGTGCCAGCAGCGGGGGGGGACTAGCGGGAGTGGGGGAGCAGTACTTC	CASSGGGLAGVGEQYF
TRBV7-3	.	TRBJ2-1	TGTGCCAGCAGCATGACTAGGGTGGATGAGCAGTTCTTC	CASSMTRVDEQFF
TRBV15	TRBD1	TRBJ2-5	TGTGCCACCAGCAGAGATCTGGGTCGACAGAGGACAGGCGGGACCCAGTACTTC	CATSRDLGRQRTGGTQYF
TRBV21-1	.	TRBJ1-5	TGTGCCAGTATGTATCGGGGGTTGAGGGCGAGTCAGCCCCAGCATTTT	CASMYRGLRASQPQHF
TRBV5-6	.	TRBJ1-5	TGTGCCAGCAGCCTGGGAGATCAGCCCCAGCATTTT	CASSLGDQPQHF
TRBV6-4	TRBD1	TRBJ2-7	TGTGCCAGCAGTAAGGACAGGTCCTACGAGCAGTACTTC	CASSKDRSYEQYF
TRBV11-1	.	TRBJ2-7	TGTGCCAGCAGCGTCAGGGGTGTCTACGAGCAGTACTTC	CASSVRGVYEQYF
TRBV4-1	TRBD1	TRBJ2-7	TGCGCCAGCAGCCAAGTTCCCAATCTTCCGGGACAGGGCTACGAGCAGTACTTC	CASSQVPNLPGQGYEQYF
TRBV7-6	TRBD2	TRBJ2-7	TGTGCCAGCAGCGGGACTAGCGGGTCGTCCTACGAGCAGTACTTC	CASSGTSGSSYEQYF